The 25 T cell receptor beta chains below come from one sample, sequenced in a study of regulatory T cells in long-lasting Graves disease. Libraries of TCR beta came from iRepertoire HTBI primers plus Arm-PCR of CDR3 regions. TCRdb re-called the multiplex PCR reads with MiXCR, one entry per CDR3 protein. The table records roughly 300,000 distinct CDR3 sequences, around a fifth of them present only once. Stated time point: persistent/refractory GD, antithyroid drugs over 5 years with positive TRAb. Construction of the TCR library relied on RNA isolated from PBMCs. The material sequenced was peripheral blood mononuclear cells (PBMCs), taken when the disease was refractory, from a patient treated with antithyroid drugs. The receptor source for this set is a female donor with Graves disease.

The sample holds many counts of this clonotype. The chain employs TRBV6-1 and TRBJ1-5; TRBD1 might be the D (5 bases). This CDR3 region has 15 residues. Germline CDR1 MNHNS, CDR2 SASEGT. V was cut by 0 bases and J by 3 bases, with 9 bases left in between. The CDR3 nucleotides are TGTGCCAGCAGTGAAGCGGGGGGTCACAATCAGCCCCAGCATTTT. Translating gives CASSEAGGHNQPQHF.

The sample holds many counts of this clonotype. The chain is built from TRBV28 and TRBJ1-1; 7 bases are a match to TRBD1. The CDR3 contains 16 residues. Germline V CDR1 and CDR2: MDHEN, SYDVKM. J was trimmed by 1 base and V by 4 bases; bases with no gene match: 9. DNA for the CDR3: TGTGCCAGCAGTTCTGGGACAGTAATTTCGAACACTGAAGCTTTCTTT. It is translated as CASSSGTVISNTEAFF.

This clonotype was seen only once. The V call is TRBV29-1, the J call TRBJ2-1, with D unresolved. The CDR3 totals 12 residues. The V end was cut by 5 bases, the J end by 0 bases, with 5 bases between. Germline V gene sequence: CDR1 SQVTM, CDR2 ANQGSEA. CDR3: CSVQSSYNEQFF. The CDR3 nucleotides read TGCAGCGTTCAGAGCTCCTACAATGAGCAGTTCTTC.

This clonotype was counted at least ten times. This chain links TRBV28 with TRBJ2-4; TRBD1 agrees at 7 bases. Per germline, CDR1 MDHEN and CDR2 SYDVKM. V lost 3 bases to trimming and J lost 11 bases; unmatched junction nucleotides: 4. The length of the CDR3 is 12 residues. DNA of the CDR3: TGTGCCAGCAGTTTCAGGGGGACCTTTCAGTACTTC. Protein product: CASSFRGTFQYF.

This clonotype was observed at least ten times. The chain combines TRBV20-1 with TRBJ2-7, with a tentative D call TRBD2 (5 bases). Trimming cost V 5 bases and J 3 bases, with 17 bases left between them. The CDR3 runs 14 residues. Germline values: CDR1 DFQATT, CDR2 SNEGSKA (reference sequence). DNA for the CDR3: TGCAGTGCTGATCGGCGGGCTTTTTACTACGAGCAGTACTTC. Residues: CSADRRAFYYEQYF.

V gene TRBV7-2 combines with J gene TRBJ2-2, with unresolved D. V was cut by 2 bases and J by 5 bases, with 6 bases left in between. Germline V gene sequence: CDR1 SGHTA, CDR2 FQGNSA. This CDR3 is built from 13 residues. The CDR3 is CASSLSWTGELFF. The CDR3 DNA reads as TGTGCCAGCAGCTTAAGCTGGACCGGGGAGCTGTTTTTT.

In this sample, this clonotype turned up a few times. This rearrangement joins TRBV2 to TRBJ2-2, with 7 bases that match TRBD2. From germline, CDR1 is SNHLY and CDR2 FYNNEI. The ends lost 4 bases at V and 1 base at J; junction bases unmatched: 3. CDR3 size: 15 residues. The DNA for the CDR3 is TGTGCCAGCAGTGCCCAGCGGGGGAACACCGGGGAGCTGTTTTTT. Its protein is CASSAQRGNTGELFF. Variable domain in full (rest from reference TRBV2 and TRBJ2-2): EPEVTQTPSHQVTQMGQEVILRCVPISNHLYFYWYRQILGQKVEFLVSFYNNEISEKSEIFDDQFSVERPDGSNFTLKIRSTKLEDSAMYFCASSAQRGNTGELFFGEGSRLTVL.

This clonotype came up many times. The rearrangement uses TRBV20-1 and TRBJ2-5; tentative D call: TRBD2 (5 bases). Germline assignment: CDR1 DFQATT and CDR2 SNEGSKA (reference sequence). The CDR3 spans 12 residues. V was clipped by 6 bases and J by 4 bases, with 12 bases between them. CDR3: CSAGPRGETQYF. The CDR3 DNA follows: TGCAGTGCGGGCCCTCGGGGAGAGACCCAGTACTTC.

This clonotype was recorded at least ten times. CDR3 residues: CASSYRGTGRNIQYF. CDR3 DNA sequence: TGTGCCAGCAGTTACAGGGGGACAGGGAGAAACATTCAGTACTTC. The chain links TRBV6-5 to TRBJ2-4, with 9 bases lining up with TRBD1. Losses at the gene ends were 2 bases for V and 6 bases for J; bases not matched to a gene: 5. The CDR3 has 15 residues. Germline V gene sequence: CDR1 MNHEY, CDR2 SVGAGI.

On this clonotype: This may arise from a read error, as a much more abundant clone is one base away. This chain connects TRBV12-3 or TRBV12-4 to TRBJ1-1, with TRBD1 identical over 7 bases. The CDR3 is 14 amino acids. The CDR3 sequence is CVSSLGQPNTEAFF. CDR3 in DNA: TGTGTCAGCAGTTTGGGACAGCCGAACACTGAAGCTTTCTTT.

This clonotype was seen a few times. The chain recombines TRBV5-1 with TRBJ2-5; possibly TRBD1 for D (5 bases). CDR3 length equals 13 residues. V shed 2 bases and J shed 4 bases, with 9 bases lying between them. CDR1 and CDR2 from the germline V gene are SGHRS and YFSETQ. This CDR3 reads CASSFSTGETQYF. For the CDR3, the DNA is TGCGCCAGCAGCTTTTCCACAGGAGAGACCCAGTACTTC.

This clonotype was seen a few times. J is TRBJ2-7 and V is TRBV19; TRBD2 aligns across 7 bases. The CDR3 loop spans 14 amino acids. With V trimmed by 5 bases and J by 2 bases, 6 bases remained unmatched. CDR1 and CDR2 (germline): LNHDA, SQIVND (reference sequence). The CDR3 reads CASSDGRLTYEQYF. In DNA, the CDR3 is TGTGCCAGTAGTGACGGGAGGCTCACCTACGAGCAGTACTTC.

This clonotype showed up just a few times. The CDR3: CASSQAGGRRETQYF. DNA of the CDR3: TGTGCCAGCAGCCAAGCTGGCGGGAGGCGGGAGACCCAGTACTTC. The chain combines TRBV3-1 with TRBJ2-5, with 8 nucleotides matching TRBD2. CDR3 length: 15 residues. The V and J ends lost 1 base and 5 bases, in that order; junction bases with no gene match: 6. Germline V gene sequence: CDR1 LGHDT, CDR2 YNNKEL (reference sequence).

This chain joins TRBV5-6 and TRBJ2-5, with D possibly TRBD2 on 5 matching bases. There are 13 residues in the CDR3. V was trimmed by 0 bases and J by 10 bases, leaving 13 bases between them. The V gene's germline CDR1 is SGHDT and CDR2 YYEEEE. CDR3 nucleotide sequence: TGTGCCAGCAGCTTGGTTTCCGGGGTGCTCCAGTACTTC. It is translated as CASSLVSGVLQYF.

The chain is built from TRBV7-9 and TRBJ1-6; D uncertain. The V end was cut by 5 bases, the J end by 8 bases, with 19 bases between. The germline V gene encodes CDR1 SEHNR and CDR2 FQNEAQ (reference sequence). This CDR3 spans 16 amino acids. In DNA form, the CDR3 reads TGTGCCAGCAGCCGTTCTCAAGATCCGCCGGATTCACCCCTCCACTTT. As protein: CASSRSQDPPDSPLHF.

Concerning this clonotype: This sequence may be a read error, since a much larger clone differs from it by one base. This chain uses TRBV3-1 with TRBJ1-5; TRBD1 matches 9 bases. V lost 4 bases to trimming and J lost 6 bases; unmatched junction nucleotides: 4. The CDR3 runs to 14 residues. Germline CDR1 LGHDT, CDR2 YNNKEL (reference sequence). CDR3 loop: CASSRGTGIQPQHF. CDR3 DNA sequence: TGTGCCAGCAGCCGAGGGACAGGGATTCAGCCCCAGCATTTT.

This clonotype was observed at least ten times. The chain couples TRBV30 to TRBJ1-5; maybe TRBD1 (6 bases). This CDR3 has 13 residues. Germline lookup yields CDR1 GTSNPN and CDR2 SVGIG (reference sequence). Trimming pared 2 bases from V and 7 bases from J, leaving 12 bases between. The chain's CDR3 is CAWSKGVGQPQHF. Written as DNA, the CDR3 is TGTGCCTGGAGTAAGGGGGTTGGGCAGCCCCAGCATTTT.

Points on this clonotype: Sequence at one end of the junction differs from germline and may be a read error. CDR3 protein: CASSQVGGRNTHNEQFF. Here the CDR3 DNA reads TGCGCCAGCAGCCAAGTGGGGGGGCGCAACACCCACAATGAGCAGTTCTTC. The J gene is TRBJ2-1, the V gene TRBV7-2, with D possibly matching TRBD2 (7 bases). CDR3 length: 17 residues. Germline CDR1 and CDR2: SGHTA and FQGNSA.

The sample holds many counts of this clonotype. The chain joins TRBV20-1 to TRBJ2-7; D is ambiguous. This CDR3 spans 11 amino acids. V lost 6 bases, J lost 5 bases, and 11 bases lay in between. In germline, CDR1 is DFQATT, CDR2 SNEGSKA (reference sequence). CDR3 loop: CSASPWDEQYF. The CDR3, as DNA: TGCAGTGCCAGTCCCTGGGACGAGCAGTACTTC.

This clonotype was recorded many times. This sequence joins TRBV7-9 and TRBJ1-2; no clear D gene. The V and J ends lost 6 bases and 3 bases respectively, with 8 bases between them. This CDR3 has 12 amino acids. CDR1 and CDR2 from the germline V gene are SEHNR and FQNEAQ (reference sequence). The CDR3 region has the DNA TGTGCCAGCAGTAGGACTGACTATGGCTACACCTTC. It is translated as CASSRTDYGYTF.

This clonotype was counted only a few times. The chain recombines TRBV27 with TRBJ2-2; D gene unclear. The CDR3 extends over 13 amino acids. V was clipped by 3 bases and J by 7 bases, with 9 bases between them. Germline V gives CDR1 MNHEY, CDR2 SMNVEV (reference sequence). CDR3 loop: CASSFWAIGELFF. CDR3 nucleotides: TGTGCCAGCAGTTTTTGGGCAATCGGGGAGCTGTTTTTT.

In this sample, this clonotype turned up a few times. DNA for the CDR3: TGTGCCAGCAGCTTCTTTGGCCTAGCGGGGCCTGGAGGGGGCGAGCAGTACTTC. Translation gives CASSFFGLAGPGGGEQYF. V is TRBV5-4 and J is TRBJ2-7; 9 nucleotides agree with TRBD2. The CDR3 length is 18 residues. V shed 2 bases, J shed 6 bases, and the junction held 18 bases outside the gene matches. Per germline, CDR1 SGHNT and CDR2 YYREEE (reference sequence).

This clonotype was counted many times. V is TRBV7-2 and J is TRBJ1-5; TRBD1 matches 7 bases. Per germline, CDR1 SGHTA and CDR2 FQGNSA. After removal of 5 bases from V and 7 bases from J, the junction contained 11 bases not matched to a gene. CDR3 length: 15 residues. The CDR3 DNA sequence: TGTGCCAGCAGCCGAAATCCAGGGGGGGAGCAGCCCCAGCATTTT. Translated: CASSRNPGGEQPQHF.

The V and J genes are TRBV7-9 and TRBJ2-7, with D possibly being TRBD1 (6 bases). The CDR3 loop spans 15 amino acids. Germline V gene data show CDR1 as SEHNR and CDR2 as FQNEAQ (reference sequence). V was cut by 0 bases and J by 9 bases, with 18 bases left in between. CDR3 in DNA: TGTGCCAGCAGCTTAGCTGGGGGCGGTTACCCCGGGCAGTACTTC. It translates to CASSLAGGGYPGQYF.

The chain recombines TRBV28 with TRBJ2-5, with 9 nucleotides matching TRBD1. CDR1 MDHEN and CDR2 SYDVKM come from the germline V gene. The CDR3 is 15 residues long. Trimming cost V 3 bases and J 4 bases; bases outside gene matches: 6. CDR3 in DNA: TGTGCCAGCAGTTTTAACTGGGACAGGGCAGAGACCCAGTACTTC. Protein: CASSFNWDRAETQYF.